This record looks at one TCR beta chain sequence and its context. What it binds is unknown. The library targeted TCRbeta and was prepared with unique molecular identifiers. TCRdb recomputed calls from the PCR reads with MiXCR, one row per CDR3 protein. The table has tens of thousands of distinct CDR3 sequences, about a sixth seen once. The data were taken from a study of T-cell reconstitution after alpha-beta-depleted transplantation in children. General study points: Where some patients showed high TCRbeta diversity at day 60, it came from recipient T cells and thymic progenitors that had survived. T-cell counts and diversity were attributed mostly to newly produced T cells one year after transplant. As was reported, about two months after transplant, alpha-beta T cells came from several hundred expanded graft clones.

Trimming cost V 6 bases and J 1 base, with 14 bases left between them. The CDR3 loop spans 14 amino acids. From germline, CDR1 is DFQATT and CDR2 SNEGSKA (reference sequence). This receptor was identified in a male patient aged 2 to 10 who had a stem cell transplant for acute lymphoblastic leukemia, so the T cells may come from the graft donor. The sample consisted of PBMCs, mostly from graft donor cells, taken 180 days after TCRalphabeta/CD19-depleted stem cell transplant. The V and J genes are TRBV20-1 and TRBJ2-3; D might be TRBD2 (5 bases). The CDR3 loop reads CSAWWGAGTDTQYF. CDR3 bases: TGCAGTGCCTGGTGGGGAGCGGGCACAGATACGCAGTATTTT.